This is a list of T cell receptor beta chains from one sample in a study of cytomegalovirus exposure and HLA in healthy donors. TCRdb keeps only in-frame clones here, not all; method: immunoSEQ multiplex PCR. The table includes about 130,000 clones, roughly 17% detected once. The sequencing sample was made of PBMCs. The source is a female donor in good health and CMV-seropositive. Each CDR3 is given with its conserved first and last residue. The D gene is left open where the match is weak. Clone size appears in some rows only: once, few, many, or a class for an expanded clone.

cdr3_aa: CASSYQTGVYEQYF
cdr3_nt: TGTGCCAGCAGTTACCAGACAGGGGTCTACGAGCAGTACTTC
clone_size: few
v_call: TRBV6-5
d_call: TRBD1
j_call: TRBJ2-7

cdr3_aa: CAISEENRGTEAFF
cdr3_nt: TGTGCCATCAGTGAGGAAAACAGGGGAACTGAAGCTTTCTTT
clone_size: few
v_call: TRBV10-3
d_call: TRBD1
j_call: TRBJ1-1

cdr3_aa: CASSPFPPYSTSGRAYEQYF
cdr3_nt: TGTGCCAGCAGCCCCTTCCCCCCGTACAGCACTAGCGGGAGAGCCTACGAGCAGTACTTC
clone_size: few
v_call: TRBV28
d_call: TRBD2
j_call: TRBJ2-7

cdr3_aa: CASSKGLAGDTQYF
cdr3_nt: TGTGCCAGCAGTAAAGGACTAGCGGGAGATACGCAGTATTTT
clone_size: .
v_call: TRBV6-1
d_call: TRBD2
j_call: TRBJ2-3

cdr3_aa: CASSEDTLDYGYTF
cdr3_nt: TGTGCCAGCAGTGAGGACACCCTTGACTATGGCTACACCTTC
clone_size: .
v_call: TRBV6-1
d_call: .
j_call: TRBJ1-2

cdr3_aa: CASSPNSPLEIYEQYF
cdr3_nt: TGTGCCAGCAGCCCGAATTCCCCCCTAGAAATCTACGAGCAGTACTTC
clone_size: few
v_call: TRBV11-2
d_call: .
j_call: TRBJ2-7

cdr3_aa: CASSVGQGYGYTF
cdr3_nt: TGTGCCAGTAGTGTGGGACAGGGCTATGGCTACACCTTC
clone_size: few
v_call: TRBV19
d_call: TRBD1
j_call: TRBJ1-2

cdr3_aa: CASSLSRDSQYF
cdr3_nt: TGTGCCAGCAGCTTAAGCCGGGACTCGCAGTATTTT
clone_size: .
v_call: TRBV11-2
d_call: .
j_call: TRBJ2-3

cdr3_aa: CASRTGANYEQYF
cdr3_nt: TGTGCCAGCAGAACAGGGGCGAACTACGAGCAGTACTTC
clone_size: .
v_call: TRBV6-1
d_call: TRBD1
j_call: TRBJ2-7

cdr3_aa: CSVSSLAGLSSYNEQFF
cdr3_nt: TGCAGCGTCAGCAGCTTAGCGGGACTTAGCTCCTACAATGAGCAGTTCTTC
clone_size: few
v_call: TRBV29-1
d_call: TRBD2
j_call: TRBJ2-1

cdr3_aa: CALNVAVLSTDTQYF
cdr3_nt: TGTGCTCTTAACGTGGCGGTCCTTAGCACAGATACGCAGTATTTT
clone_size: few
v_call: TRBV19
d_call: .
j_call: TRBJ2-3

cdr3_aa: CASSQGGDGANVLTF
cdr3_nt: TGTGCCAGCAGCCAGGGGGGTGACGGGGCCAACGTCCTGACTTTC
clone_size: few
v_call: TRBV28
d_call: .
j_call: TRBJ2-6

cdr3_aa: CASSFTLSEAEAFF
cdr3_nt: TGCGCCAGCAGCTTCACGTTAAGTGAGGCTGAAGCTTTCTTT
clone_size: few
v_call: TRBV5-1
d_call: .
j_call: TRBJ1-1

cdr3_aa: CARSFAGGPNEKLFF
cdr3_nt: TGTGCCAGAAGCTTCGCTGGCGGCCCAAATGAAAAACTGTTTTTT
clone_size: few
v_call: TRBV5-3
d_call: .
j_call: TRBJ1-4

cdr3_aa: CASSQDRSKNTEAFF
cdr3_nt: TGCGCCAGCAGCCAAGATCGCTCTAAGAACACTGAAGCTTTCTTT
clone_size: few
v_call: TRBV4-3
d_call: .
j_call: TRBJ1-1

cdr3_aa: CASSLVGGGTEAFF
cdr3_nt: TGCGCCAGCAGCTTGGTAGGGGGAGGGACTGAAGCTTTCTTT
clone_size: few
v_call: TRBV5-1
d_call: .
j_call: TRBJ1-1

cdr3_aa: CASSPLWGRQAEAFF
cdr3_nt: TGTGCCAGCTCACCACTTTGGGGGCGGCAAGCTGAAGCTTTCTTT
clone_size: few
v_call: TRBV18
d_call: .
j_call: TRBJ1-1